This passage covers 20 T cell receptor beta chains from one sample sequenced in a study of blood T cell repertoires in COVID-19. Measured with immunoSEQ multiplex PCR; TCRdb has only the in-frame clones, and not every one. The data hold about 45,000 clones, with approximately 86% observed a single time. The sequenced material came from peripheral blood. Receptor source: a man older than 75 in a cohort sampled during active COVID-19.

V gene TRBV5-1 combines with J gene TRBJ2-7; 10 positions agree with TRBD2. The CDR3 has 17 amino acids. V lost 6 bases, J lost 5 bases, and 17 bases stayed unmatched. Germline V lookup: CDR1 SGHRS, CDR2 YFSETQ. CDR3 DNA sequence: TGCGCCAGCACCAGGGGTTCGAGCGGGAGGGCCGTCCACGAGCAGTACTTC. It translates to CASTRGSSGRAVHEQYF.

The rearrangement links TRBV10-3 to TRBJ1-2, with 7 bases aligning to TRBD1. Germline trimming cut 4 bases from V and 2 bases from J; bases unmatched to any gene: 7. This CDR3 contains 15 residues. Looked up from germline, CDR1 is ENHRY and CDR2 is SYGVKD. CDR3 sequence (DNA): TGTGCCATCAGTGGATCGACAGGGCCGAACTATGGCTACACCTTC. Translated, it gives CAISGSTGPNYGYTF.

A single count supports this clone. The CDR3 DNA reads as TGTGCCAGCAGCCGTGGACTAGCGGGGGTGGACGAGCAGTACTTC. Protein sequence: CASSRGLAGVDEQYF. The chain employs TRBV5-4 and TRBJ2-7; 13 positions match TRBD2. The CDR3 has 15 residues. Per the germline V gene, CDR1 is SGHNT and CDR2 is YYREEE (reference sequence). V shed 4 bases, J shed 5 bases, and the junction held 6 bases outside the gene matches.

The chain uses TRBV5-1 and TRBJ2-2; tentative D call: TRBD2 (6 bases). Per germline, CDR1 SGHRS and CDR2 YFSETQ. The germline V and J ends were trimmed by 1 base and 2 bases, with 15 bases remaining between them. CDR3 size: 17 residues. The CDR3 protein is CASSLMARTTNTGELFF. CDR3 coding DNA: TGCGCCAGCAGCTTGATGGCCCGGACTACCAACACCGGGGAGCTGTTTTTT.

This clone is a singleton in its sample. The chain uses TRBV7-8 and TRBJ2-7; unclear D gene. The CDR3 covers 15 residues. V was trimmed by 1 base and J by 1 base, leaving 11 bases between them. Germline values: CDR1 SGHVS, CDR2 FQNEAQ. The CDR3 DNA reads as TGTGCCAGCAGCTTAGGCCAGCAGACTTCCTACGAGCAGTACTTC. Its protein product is CASSLGQQTSYEQYF.

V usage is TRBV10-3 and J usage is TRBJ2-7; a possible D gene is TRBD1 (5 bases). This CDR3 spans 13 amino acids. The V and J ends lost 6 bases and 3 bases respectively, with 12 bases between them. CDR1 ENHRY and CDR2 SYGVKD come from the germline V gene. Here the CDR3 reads CAIRSDRNYEQYF. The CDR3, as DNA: TGTGCCATCAGATCTGACAGAAACTACGAGCAGTACTTC.

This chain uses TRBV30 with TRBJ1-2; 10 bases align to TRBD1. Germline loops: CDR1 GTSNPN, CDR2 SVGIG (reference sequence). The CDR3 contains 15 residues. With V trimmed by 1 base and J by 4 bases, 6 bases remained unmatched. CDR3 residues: CAWSAGTGAPYGYTF. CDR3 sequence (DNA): TGTGCCTGGAGTGCTGGGACAGGGGCCCCCTATGGCTACACCTTC.

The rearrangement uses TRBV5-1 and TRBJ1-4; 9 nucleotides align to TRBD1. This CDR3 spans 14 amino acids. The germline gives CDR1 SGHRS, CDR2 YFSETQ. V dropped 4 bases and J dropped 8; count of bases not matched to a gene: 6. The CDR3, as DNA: TGCGCCAGCAGCCTCCGACAGGGGGACGAAAAACTGTTTTTT. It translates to CASSLRQGDEKLFF.

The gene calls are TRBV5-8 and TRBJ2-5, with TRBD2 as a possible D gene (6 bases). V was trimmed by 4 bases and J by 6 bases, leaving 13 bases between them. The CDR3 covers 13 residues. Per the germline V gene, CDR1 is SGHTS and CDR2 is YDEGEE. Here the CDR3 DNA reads TGTGCCAGCAGCCACGGAGGGATACAGACCCAGTACTTC. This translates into CASSHGGIQTQYF.

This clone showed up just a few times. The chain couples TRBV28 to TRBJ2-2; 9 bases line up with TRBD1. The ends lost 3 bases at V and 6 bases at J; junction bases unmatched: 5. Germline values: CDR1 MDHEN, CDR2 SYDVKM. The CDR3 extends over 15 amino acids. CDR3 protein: CASSFGQGKPGELFF. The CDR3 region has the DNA TGTGCCAGCAGTTTTGGACAGGGGAAGCCCGGGGAGCTGTTTTTT.

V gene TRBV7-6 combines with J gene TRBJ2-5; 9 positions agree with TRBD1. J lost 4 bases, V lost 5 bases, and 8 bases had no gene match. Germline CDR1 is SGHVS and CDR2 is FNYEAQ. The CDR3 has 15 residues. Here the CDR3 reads CASSKGTGRIETQYF. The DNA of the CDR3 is TGTGCCAGCAGCAAAGGGACAGGGAGGATAGAGACCCAGTACTTC. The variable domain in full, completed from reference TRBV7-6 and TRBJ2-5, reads GAGVSQSPRYKVTKRGQDVALRCDPISGHVSLYWYRQALGQGPEFLTYFNYEAQQDKSGLPNDRFSAERPEGSISTLTIQRTEQRDSAMYRCASSKGTGRIETQYFGPGTRLLVL.

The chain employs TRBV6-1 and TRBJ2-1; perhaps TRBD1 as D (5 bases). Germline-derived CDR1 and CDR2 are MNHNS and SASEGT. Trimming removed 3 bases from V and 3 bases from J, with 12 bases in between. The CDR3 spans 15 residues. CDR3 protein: CASSEWWGDYNEQFF. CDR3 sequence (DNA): TGTGCCAGCAGTGAGTGGTGGGGCGACTACAATGAGCAGTTCTTC.

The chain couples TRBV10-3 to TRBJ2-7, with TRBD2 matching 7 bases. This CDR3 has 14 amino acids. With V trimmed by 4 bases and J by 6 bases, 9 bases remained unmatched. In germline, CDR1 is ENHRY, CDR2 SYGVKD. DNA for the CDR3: TGTGCCATCAGTGTAGGGCGGGAGCGCTCCGAGCAGTACTTC. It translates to CAISVGRERSEQYF.

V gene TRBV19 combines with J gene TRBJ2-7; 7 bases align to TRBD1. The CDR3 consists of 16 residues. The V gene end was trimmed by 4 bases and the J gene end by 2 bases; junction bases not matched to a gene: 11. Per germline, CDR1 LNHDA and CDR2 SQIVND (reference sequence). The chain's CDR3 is CASSSASRQGAYEQYF. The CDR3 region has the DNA TGTGCCAGTAGTAGCGCGTCGAGGCAGGGGGCCTACGAGCAGTACTTC.

The DNA of the CDR3 is TGCGCCAGCAGCTTGGTAGGGGGCGCCCACAATGAGCAGTTCTTC. Amino acids: CASSLVGGAHNEQFF. The chain uses TRBV5-1 and TRBJ2-1; 7 bases map to TRBD1. The CDR3 contains 15 residues. CDR1 and CDR2 from the germline V gene are SGHRS and YFSETQ. V was clipped by 0 bases and J by 5 bases; unmatched bases: 5.

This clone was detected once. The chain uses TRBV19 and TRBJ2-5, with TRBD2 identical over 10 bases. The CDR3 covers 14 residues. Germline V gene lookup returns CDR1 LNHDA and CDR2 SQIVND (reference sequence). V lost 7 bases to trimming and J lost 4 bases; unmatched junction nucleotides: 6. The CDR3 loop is CASKPSGSSETQYF. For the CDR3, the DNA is TGTGCCAGTAAACCTAGCGGGAGTTCAGAGACCCAGTACTTC. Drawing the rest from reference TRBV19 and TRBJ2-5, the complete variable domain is DGGITQSPKYLFRKEGQNVTLSCEQNLNHDAMYWYRQDPGQGLRLIYYSQIVNDFQKGDIAEGYSVSREKKESFPLTVTSAQKNPTAFYLCASKPSGSSETQYFGPGTRLLVL.

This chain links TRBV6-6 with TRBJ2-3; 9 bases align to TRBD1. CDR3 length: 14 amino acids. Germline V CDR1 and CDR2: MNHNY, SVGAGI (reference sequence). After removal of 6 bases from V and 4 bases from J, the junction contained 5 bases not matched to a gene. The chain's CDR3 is CASSQGQGADTQYF. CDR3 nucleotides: TGTGCCAGCAGCCAGGGACAGGGTGCAGATACGCAGTATTTT.

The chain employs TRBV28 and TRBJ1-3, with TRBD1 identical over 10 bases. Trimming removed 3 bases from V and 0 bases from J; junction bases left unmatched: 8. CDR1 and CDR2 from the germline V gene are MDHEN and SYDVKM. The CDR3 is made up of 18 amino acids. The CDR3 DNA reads TGTGCCAGCAGTTTGATAGGGACAGGGGATATCTCTGGAAACACCATATATTTT. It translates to CASSLIGTGDISGNTIYF.

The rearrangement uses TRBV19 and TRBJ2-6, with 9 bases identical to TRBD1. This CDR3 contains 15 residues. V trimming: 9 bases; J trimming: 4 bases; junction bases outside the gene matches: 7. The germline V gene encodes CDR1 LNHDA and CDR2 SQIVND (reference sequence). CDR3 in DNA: TGTGCCAGCCGGGACAGGGCACGCGGGGCCAACGTCCTGACTTTC. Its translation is CASRDRARGANVLTF.

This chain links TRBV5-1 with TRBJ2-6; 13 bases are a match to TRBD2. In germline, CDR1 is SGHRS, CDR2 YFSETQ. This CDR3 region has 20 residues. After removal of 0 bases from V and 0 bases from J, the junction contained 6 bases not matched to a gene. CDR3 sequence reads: CASSLDLGLAGFSGANVLTF. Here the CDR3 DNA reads TGCGCCAGCAGCTTGGACCTGGGACTAGCGGGGTTCTCTGGGGCCAACGTCCTGACTTTC.